The present entry profiles one T cell receptor beta chain with its context. The source of the sample is a study of blood T cell repertoires in COVID-19. Study as a whole: PBMCs, B-cell-depleted T cells, or T cells were the source of the cDNA or gDNA that made up the material.

Authors' methods: Estimation of nucleated cell counts was performed using reference gene primer amplification. The table came from immunoSEQ multiplex PCR; TCRdb's copy has only in-frame clones and leaves some out. Clone size and V and J calls were adopted from that table, with D and trimming inferred from the DNA. This table holds 40,000 to 60,000 clones, 87% found once. The length of the CDR3 is 14 residues. Germline V gene lookup returns CDR1 SNHLY and CDR2 FYNNEI. Trimming took 1 base from V and 1 from J, leaving 8 bases between them. V and J are TRBV2 and TRBJ2-7; D perhaps matches TRBD2 (5 bases). The clonotype originates from a woman aged 80 or over with COVID-19, enrolled during active disease. The source material was peripheral blood. CDR3 amino acids: CASSEGRVSYEQYF. The CDR3 bases are TGTGCCAGCAGTGAAGGGCGGGTGTCCTACGAGCAGTACTTC. Complete variable domain (other parts from reference TRBV2 and TRBJ2-7): EPEVTQTPSHQVTQMGQEVILRCVPISNHLYFYWYRQILGQKVEFLVSFYNNEISEKSEIFDDQFSVERPDGSNFTLKIRSTKLEDSAMYFCASSEGRVSYEQYFGPGTRLTVT.